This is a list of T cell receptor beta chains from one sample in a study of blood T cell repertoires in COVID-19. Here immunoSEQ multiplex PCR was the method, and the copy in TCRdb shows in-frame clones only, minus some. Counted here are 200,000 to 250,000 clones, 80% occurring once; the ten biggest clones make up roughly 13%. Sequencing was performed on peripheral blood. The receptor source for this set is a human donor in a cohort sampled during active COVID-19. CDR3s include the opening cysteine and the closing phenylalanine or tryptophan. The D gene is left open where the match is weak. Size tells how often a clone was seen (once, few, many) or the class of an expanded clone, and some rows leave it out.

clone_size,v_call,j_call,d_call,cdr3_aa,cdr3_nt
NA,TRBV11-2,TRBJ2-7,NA,CASSLDSGGGNEQYF,TGTGCCAGCAGCTTAGACTCGGGGGGCGGGAACGAGCAGTACTTC
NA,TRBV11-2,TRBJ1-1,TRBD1,CASSFTGANTEAFF,TGTGCCAGCAGCTTCACAGGGGCGAACACTGAAGCTTTCTTT
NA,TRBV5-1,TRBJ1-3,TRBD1,CASSFGQGAGNTIYF,TGCGCCAGCAGCTTCGGTCAGGGGGCAGGAAACACCATATATTTT
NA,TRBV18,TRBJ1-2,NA,CASSPPASYGYTF,TGTGCCAGCTCACCACCGGCCAGCTATGGCTACACCTTC
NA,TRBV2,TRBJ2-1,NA,CASSEWGRGTYNEQFF,TGTGCCAGCAGTGAATGGGGCAGGGGAACCTACAATGAGCAGTTCTTC
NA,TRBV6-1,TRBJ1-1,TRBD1,CASSEKGAPGTEAFF,TGTGCCAGCAGTGAAAAGGGGGCCCCGGGCACTGAAGCTTTCTTT
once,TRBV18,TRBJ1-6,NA,CASSRQTTTGYNSPLHF,TGTGCCAGCTCACGACAAACAACGACAGGATATAATTCACCCCTCCACTTT
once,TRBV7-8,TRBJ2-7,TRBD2,CASSQTSGSSYEQYF,TGTGCCAGCAGCCAGACTAGCGGGAGTAGCTACGAGCAGTACTTC
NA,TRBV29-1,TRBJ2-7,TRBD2,CSVSGTSGSSDEQYF,TGCAGCGTTTCCGGGACTAGCGGGAGTAGCGACGAGCAGTACTTC
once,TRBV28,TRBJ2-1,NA,CASSFTVHEQFF,TGTGCCAGCAGTTTCACAGTCCATGAGCAGTTCTTC
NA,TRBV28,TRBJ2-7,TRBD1,CASNHGTGSYEQYF,TGTGCCAGCAACCACGGGACAGGTAGCTACGAGCAGTACTTC
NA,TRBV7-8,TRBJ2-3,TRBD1,CASSLPVGGQGELDTQYF,TGTGCCAGCAGCTTACCCGTGGGCGGGCAGGGGGAATTAGATACGCAGTATTTT
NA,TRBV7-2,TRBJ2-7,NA,CASSPPGTGYEQYF,TGTGCCAGCAGCCCTCCCGGGACTGGATACGAGCAGTACTTC
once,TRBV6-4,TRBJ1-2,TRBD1,CASSDSRQGYYGYTF,TGTGCCAGCAGTGACTCGAGACAGGGCTACTATGGCTACACCTTC
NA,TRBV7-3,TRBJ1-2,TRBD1,CASSPGRAGDRGGYTF,TGTGCCAGCAGCCCCGGGCGAGCCGGGGACAGGGGGGGCTACACCTTC
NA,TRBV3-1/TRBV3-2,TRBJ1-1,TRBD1,CASSRDRGQAFF,TGTGCCAGCAGCCGGGACAGGGGGCAAGCTTTCTTT
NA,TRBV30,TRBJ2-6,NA,CAWTGRDSGANVLTF,TGTGCCTGGACCGGACGGGACTCTGGGGCCAACGTCCTGACTTTC
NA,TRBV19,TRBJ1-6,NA,CASSALGGNNSPLHF,TGTGCCAGTAGTGCCCTAGGTGGAAATAATTCACCCCTCCACTTT
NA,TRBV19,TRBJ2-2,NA,CASSRAGWTGELFF,TGTGCCAGTAGTCGAGCAGGATGGACCGGGGAGCTGTTTTTT
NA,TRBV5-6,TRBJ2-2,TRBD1,CASSFGTGGSGELFF,TGTGCCAGCAGCTTTGGGACAGGGGGCTCCGGGGAGCTGTTTTTT
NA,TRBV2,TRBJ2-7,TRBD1,CASRQDRGVHEQYF,TGTGCCAGCAGACAAGACAGGGGGGTTCACGAGCAGTACTTC